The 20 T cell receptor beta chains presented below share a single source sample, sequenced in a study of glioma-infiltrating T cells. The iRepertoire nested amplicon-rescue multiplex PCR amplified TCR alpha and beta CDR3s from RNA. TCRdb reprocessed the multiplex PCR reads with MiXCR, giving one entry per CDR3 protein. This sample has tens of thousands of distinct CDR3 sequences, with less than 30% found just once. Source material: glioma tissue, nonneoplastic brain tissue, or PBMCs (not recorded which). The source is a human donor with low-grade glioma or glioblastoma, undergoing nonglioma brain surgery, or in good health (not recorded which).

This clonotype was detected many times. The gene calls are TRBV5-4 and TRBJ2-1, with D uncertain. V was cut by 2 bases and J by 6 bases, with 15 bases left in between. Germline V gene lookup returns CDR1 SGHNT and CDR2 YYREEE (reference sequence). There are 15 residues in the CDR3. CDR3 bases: TGTGCCAGCAGCTTAAGTCAGGTCGTTCGCAATGAGCAGTTCTTC. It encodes CASSLSQVVRNEQFF.

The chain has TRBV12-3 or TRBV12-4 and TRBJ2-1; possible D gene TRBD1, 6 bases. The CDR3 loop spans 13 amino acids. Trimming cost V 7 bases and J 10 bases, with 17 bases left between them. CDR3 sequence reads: CASNLGGGREQFF. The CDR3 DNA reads TGTGCCAGCAATCTGGGTGGGGGCAGGGAGCAGTTCTTC.

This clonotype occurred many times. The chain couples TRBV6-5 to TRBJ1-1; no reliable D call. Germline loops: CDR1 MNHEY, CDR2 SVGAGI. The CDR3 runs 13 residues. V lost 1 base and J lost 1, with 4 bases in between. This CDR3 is CASSYLQNTEAFF. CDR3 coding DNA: TGTGCCAGCAGTTACTTACAGAACACTGAAGCTTTCTTT.

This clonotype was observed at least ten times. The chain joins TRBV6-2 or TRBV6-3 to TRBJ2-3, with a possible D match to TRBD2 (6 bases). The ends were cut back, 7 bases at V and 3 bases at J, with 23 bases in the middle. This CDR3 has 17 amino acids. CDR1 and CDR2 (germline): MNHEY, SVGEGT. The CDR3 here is CASTKAGAYRRTDTQYF. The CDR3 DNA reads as TGTGCCAGCACAAAAGCGGGCGCCTATAGGAGGACAGATACGCAGTATTTT.

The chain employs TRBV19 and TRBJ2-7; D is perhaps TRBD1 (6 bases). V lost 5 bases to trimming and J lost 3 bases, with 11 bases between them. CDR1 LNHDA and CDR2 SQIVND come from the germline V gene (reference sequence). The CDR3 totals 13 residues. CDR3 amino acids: CASSLTGRYEQYF. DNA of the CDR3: TGTGCCAGTAGTTTGACAGGTCGCTACGAGCAGTACTTC.

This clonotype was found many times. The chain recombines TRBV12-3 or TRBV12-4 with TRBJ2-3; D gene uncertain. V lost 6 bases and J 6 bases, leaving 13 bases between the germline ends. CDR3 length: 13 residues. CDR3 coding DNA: TGTGCCAGCAGCTCACGAGGCTACGATACGCAGTATTTT. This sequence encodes CASSSRGYDTQYF.

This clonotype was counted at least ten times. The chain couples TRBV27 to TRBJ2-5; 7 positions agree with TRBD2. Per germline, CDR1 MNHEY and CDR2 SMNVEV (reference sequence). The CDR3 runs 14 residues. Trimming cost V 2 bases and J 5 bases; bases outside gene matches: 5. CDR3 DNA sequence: TGTGCCAGCAGTTTAAGCGGGGCCGGGGAGACCCAGTACTTC. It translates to CASSLSGAGETQYF.

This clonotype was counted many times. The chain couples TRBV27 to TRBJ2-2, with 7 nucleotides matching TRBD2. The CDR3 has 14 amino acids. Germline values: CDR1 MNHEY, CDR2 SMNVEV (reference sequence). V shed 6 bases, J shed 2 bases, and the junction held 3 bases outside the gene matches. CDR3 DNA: TGTGCCAGCAGAGGGACTACCAACACCGGGGAGCTGTTTTTT. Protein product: CASRGTTNTGELFF.

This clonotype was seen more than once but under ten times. DNA of the CDR3: TGCGCCAGCAGCTTGTTTCGCTTCCGAGGCACTGAAGCTTTCTTT. Protein product: CASSLFRFRGTEAFF. The rearrangement uses TRBV5-1 and TRBJ1-1; D gene unclear. CDR3 length: 15 amino acids. Germline CDR1 reads SGHRS; CDR2 reads YFSETQ. The ends were cut back, 1 base at V and 4 bases at J, with 14 bases in the middle.

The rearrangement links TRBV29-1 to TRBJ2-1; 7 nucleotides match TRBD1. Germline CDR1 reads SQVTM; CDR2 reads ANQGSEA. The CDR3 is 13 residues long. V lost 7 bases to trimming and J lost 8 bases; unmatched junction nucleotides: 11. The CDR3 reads CSAKLTGSDEQFF. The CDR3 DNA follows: TGCAGCGCTAAACTGACAGGGTCGGATGAGCAGTTCTTC.

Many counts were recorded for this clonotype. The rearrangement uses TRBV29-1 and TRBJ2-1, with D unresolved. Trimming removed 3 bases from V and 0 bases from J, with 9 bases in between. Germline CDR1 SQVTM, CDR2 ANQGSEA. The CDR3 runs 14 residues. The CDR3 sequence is CSVDFGSSYNEQFF. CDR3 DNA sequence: TGCAGCGTTGATTTCGGTAGCTCCTACAATGAGCAGTTCTTC.

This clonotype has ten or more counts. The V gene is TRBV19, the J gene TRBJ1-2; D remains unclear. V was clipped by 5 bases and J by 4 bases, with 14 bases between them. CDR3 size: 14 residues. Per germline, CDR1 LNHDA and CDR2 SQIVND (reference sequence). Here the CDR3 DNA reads TGTGCCAGTAGTTCACAGCTACCTTCCTATGGCTACACCTTC. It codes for CASSSQLPSYGYTF.

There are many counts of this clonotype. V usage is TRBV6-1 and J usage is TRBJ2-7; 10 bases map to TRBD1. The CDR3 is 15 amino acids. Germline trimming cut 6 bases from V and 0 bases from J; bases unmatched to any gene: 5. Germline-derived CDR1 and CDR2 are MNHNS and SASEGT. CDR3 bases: TGTGCCAGCAGAGCGAGGACAGGGGGCTCCTACGAGCAGTACTTC. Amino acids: CASRARTGGSYEQYF.

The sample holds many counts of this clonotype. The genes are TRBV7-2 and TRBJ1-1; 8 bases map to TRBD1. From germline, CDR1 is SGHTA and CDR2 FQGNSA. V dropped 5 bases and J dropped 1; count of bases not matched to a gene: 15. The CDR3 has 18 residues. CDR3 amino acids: CASSLRPTGESRNTEAFF. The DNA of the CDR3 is TGTGCCAGCAGCCTACGCCCGACAGGGGAGAGTAGGAACACTGAAGCTTTCTTT.

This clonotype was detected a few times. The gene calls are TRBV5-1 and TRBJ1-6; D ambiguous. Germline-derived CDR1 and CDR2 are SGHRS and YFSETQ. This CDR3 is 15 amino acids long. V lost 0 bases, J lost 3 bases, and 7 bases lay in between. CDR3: CASSLEGNYNSPLHF. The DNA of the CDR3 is TGCGCCAGCAGCTTGGAAGGGAACTATAATTCACCCCTCCACTTT.

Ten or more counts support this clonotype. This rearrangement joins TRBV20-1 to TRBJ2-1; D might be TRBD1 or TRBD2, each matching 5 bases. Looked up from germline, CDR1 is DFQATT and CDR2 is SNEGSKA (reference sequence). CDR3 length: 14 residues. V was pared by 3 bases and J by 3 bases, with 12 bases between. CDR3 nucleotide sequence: TGCAGTGCTAGCTCGCCGAGGGGCTACAATGAGCAGTTCTTC. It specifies CSASSPRGYNEQFF.

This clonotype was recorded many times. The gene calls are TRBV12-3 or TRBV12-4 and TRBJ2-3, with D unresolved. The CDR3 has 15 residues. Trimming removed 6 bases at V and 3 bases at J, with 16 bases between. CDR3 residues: CASSYDLLSTDTQYF. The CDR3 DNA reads TGTGCCAGCAGCTACGACTTGTTGTCTACAGATACGCAGTATTTT.

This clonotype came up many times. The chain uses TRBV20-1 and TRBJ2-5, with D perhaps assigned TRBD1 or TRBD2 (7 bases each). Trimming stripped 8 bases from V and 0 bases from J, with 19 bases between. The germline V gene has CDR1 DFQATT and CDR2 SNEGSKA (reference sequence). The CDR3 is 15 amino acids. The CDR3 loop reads CSYKGASGYQETQYF. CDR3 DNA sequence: TGCAGTTATAAGGGGGCTAGCGGATACCAAGAGACCCAGTACTTC.

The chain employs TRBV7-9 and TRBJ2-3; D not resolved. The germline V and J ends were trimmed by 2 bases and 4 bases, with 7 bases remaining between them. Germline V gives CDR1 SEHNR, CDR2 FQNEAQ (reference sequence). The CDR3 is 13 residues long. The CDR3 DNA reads TGTGCCAGCAGCTTACCGGGTCCAGATACGCAGTATTTT. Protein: CASSLPGPDTQYF.

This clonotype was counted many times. This CDR3 reads CASSTTGGRSYNEQFF. DNA of the CDR3: TGTGCCAGCAGTACTACAGGGGGAAGGTCCTACAATGAGCAGTTCTTC. This rearrangement joins TRBV6-1 to TRBJ2-1, with 8 bases fitting TRBD1. The trim removed 5 bases at V and 1 base at J, leaving 7 bases unmatched. This CDR3 spans 16 amino acids. Germline values: CDR1 MNHNS, CDR2 SASEGT.